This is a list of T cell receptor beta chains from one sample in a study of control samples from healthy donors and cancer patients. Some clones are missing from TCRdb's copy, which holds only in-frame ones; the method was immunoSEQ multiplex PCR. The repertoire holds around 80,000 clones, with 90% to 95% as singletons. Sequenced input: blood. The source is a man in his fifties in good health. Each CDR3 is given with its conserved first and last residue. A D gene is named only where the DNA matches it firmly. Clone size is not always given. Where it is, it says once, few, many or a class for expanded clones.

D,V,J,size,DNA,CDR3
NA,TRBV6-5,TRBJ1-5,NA,TGTGCCAGCAGTTACGGGGCTAGCAATCAGCCCCAGCATTTT,CASSYGASNQPQHF
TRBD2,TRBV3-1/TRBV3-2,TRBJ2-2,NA,TGTGCCAGCAGCCGGACTAGCGAGGGGAACGGGGAGCTGTTTTTT,CASSRTSEGNGELFF
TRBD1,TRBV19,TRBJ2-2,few,TGTGCCACATGGACAGGAGTGAACACCGGGGAGCTGTTTTTT,CATWTGVNTGELFF
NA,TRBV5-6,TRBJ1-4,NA,TGTGCCAGCAGCTCTATCTGGGGGGGACTTAATGAAAAACTGTTTTTT,CASSSIWGGLNEKLFF
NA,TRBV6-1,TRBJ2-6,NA,TGTGCCAGCAGTGTAGGTTTTCTCTCTGGGGCCAACGTCCTGACTTTC,CASSVGFLSGANVLTF
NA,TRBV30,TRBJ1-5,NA,TGTGCCTGGAGATTACGGGGGAGCTACCGCAATCAGCCCCAGCATTTT,CAWRLRGSYRNQPQHF
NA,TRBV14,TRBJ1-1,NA,TGTGCCAGCAGCCAGAGCAGGCTAGACACTGAAGCTTTCTTT,CASSQSRLDTEAFF
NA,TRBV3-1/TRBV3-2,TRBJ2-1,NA,TGTGCCAGCAGCCAAGCCACCGGGACTGCCTCCAATGAGCAGTTCTTC,CASSQATGTASNEQFF
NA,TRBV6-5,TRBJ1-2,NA,TGTGCCAGCTGGAATGTATGGACACCCTTCTTC,CASWNVWTPFF
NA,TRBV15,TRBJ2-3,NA,TGTGCCACCAGCAGGGGGAGGGGAGGGACAGGTTCAGATACGCAGTATTTT,CATSRGRGGTGSDTQYF
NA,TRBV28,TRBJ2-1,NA,TGTGCCAGCAGACCCGCCGACGTTAGCTCCTACAATGAGCAGTTCTTC,CASRPADVSSYNEQFF
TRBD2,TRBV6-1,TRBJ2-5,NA,TGTGCCAGCAGTGAAGGTTCGGGAGGCCAAGAGACCCAGTACTTC,CASSEGSGGQETQYF
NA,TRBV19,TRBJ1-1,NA,TGTGCCAGTAAACCCGACAGAAACACTGAAGCTTTCTTT,CASKPDRNTEAFF
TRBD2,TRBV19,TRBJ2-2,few,TGTGCCAGTAGTTCGGGGGGGCGGACCGGGGAGCTGTTTTTT,CASSSGGRTGELFF
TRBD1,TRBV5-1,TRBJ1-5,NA,TGCGCCAGCAGCCCCGACAGGGGAGGCAATCAGCCCCAGCATTTT,CASSPDRGGNQPQHF
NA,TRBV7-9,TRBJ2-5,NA,TGTGCCAGCAGCCATCGGGGGCAGGAAGAGACCCAGTACTTC,CASSHRGQEETQYF
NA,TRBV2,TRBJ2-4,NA,TGTGCCAGCAGGGGACCAGGAAATATTCAGTACTTC,CASRGPGNIQYF
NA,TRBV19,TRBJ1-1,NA,TGTGCCAGTAGTAAGTCGGCGATCAACACTGAAGCTTTCTTT,CASSKSAINTEAFF
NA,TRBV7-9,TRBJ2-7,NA,TGTGCCAGCAGCTTAGACCCCTACGAGCAGTACTTC,CASSLDPYEQYF
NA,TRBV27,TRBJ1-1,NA,TGTGCCAGCAGTTTAAGGCTACAGGGCTTTGAAGCTTTCTTT,CASSLRLQGFEAFF
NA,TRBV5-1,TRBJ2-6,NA,TGCGCCAGCAGCTTGGTTGGGCGGGGTGGGGCCAACGTCCTGACTTTC,CASSLVGRGGANVLTF
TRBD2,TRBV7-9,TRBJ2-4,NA,TGTGCCAGCAGCTTGGGATTGCAGGGCGGGGGCATTCAGTACTTC,CASSLGLQGGGIQYF
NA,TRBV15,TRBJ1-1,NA,TGTGCCACCAGCAGAGATCGGGGGAACACTGAAGCTTTCTTT,CATSRDRGNTEAFF
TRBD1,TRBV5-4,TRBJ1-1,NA,TGTGCCAGCAGCTTACAGGGGGGCTCTGAAGCTTTCTTT,CASSLQGGSEAFF
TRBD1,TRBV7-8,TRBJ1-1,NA,TGTGCCAGCAGCTTAGGACAGGGGAACACTGAAGCTTTCTTT,CASSLGQGNTEAFF
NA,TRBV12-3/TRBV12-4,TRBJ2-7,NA,TGTGCCAGCAGTTTCATGGGCTACGAGCAGTACTTC,CASSFMGYEQYF
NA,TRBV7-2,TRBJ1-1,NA,TGTGCCAGCAGCCTAAGGCGCCTAGGGGTTACTGAAGCTTTCTTT,CASSLRRLGVTEAFF
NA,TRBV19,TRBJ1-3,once,TGTGCCACAAAACAGAGCCTCTCTGGAAACACCATATATTTT,CATKQSLSGNTIYF
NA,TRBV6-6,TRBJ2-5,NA,TGTGCCAGCAGTTACGACGAATTATCGGGGGCCCAGTACTTC,CASSYDELSGAQYF
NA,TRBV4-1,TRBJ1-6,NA,TGCGCCAGCAGCCAATACAGTAATTCACCCCTCCACTTT,CASSQYSNSPLHF
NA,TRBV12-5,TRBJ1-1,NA,TGTGCTAGTGCTTTAGCTCTGAACACTGAAGCTTTCTTT,CASALALNTEAFF
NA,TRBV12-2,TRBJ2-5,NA,TGTGCAAGTCGCTTAGAAGGGACAGGGGAAGAGACCCAGTACTTC,CASRLEGTGEETQYF
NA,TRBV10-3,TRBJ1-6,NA,TGTGCCATCAGTGAGGTGCTTAATTCACCCCTCCACTTT,CAISEVLNSPLHF
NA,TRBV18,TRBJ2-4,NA,TGTGCCAGCTCAAAGGGGAACATTCAGTACTTC,CASSKGNIQYF
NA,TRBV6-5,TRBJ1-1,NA,TGTGCCAGCAGTTACTTTGGGGGGCAGAACACTGAAGCTTTCTTT,CASSYFGGQNTEAFF
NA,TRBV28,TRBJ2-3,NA,TGTGCCAGCAGTTGGGCAGATACGCAGTATTTT,CASSWADTQYF
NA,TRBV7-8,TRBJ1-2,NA,TGTGCCAGCAGCTTAGAACGTGGGGCAGGCGGGGGCTACACCTTC,CASSLERGAGGGYTF
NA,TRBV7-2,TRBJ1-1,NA,TGTGCCAGCAGATCAGGGGTCACTGAAGCTTTCTTT,CASRSGVTEAFF
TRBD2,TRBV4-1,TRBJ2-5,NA,TGCGCCAGCAGCCCGGGACTAGCTTCTTGGGAGACCCAGTACTTC,CASSPGLASWETQYF
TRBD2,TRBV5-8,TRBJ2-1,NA,TGTGCCAGCAGCCTTAGCGGGGTTGTGAATGAGCAGTTCTTC,CASSLSGVVNEQFF
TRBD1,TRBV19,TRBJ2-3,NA,TGTGCCAGTAGTATATCAGGGGGCTGGGATACGCAGTATTTT,CASSISGGWDTQYF
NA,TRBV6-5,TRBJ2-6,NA,TGTGCCAGCGCCGAAAGTCAGGCTGGGGCCAACGTCCTGACTTTC,CASAESQAGANVLTF
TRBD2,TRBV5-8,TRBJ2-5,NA,TGTGCCAGCAGCTCAGGCCCGGGGGGCCAAGAGACCCAGTACTTC,CASSSGPGGQETQYF
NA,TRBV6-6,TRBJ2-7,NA,TGTGCCAGCACCAACCGACAGGAGACCTACGAGCAGTACTTC,CASTNRQETYEQYF
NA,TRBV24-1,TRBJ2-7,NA,TGTGCCACCAGCCAGACCCTAACCGAGCAGTACTTC,CATSQTLTEQYF
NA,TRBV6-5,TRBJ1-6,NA,TGTGCCAGCAGTCGGGACGGCGGTTCACCCCTCCACTTT,CASSRDGGSPLHF
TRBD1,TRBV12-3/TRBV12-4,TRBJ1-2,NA,TGTGCCAGCAGTTCGGGACAGGGAAATGGCTACACCTTC,CASSSGQGNGYTF
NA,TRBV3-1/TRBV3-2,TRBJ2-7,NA,TGTGCCAGCAGCCAGGGTTATATGGGGAACGAGCAGTACTTC,CASSQGYMGNEQYF
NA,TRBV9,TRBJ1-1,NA,TGTGCCAGCAGCCTCACACCGCGGGACACTGAAGCTTTCTTT,CASSLTPRDTEAFF
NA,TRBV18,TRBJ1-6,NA,TGTGCCAGCTCACCTCAATACTCCTATAATTCACCCCTCCACTTT,CASSPQYSYNSPLHF
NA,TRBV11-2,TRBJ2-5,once,TGTGCCAGCAGCTTAGGATCCTTTTCGGTGGGGACCCAGTACTTC,CASSLGSFSVGTQYF
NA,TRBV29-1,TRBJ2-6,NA,TGCAGCGTTGGGGGACCCGGGGCCAACGTCCTGACTTTC,CSVGGPGANVLTF